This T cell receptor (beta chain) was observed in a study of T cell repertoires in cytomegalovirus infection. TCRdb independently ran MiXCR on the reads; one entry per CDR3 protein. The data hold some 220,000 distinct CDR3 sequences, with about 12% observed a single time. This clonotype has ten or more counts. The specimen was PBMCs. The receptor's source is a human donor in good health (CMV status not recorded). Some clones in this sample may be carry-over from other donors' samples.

The CDR3 nucleotides read TGTGCCAGCAGCTTATCTCCCCTAGCGGAGTTCCAAGAGACCCAGTACTTC. It codes for CASSLSPLAEFQETQYF. The chain links TRBV7-8 to TRBJ2-5; 7 nucleotides match TRBD2. Trimming cost V 2 bases and J 1 base; bases outside gene matches: 10. The CDR3 length is 17 residues. The germline V gene has CDR1 SGHVS and CDR2 FQNEAQ.